The present T cell receptor beta chain was sequenced within a study of blood T cells in healthy people across ages. Drawing of peripheral blood yielded roughly 10 milliliters from each donor. Next came a second PCR, run for about 6 to 12 cycles, which used a sample-barcoded 5' primer along with a J-beta primer mix. One entry per CDR3 protein, called by TCRdb with MiXCR from the 5' RACE reads. The sample has some 1 million distinct CDR3 sequences, less than 50% seen once; the top ten hold around 18%. The sample comprised blood. This TCR was sampled from a woman aged 60-75 years in good health.

The CDR3 here is CAWGRDSKETQYF. Written as DNA, the CDR3 is TGTGCCTGGGGCCGGGACAGCAAAGAGACCCAGTACTTC. The gene calls are TRBV30 and TRBJ2-5; 7 bases fit TRBD1. J lost 3 bases, V lost 5 bases, and 6 bases had no gene match. Per germline, CDR1 GTSNPN and CDR2 SVGIG (reference sequence). The CDR3 is 13 residues long.